This T cell receptor beta chain is drawn from a study of cytomegalovirus exposure and HLA in healthy donors (dated by TCRdb to the late 2010s). In terms of the full investigation: In an earlier analysis of approximately 640 of the donors, roughly 300 Gb of sequence data and some 120 million unique TCR beta sequences from about 179 million T cells were reported. An early release that covered 500 to 800 HLA-typed donors contained approximately 290 gigabases of sequencing data and around 85 million unique TCR sequences. Of the roughly 400 genotyped donors, over 80% were placed in the genetic ancestry cluster associated with self-reported Caucasian donors. The study was designed to test whether signatures of past pathogen exposure could be identified by cataloging public T cell receptors. The study used immunosequencing to profile the T cell repertoires of 666 subjects and linked those repertoires to cytomegalovirus serostatus. A separate validation cohort of 100 to 150 different subjects was used in addition to the roughly 620-subject first cohort. To predict cytomegalovirus infection status, the study combined high-throughput TCR immunosequencing, statistical association of individual TCRs with disease status, and machine learning. A later analysis re-analyzed previously published TCR beta repertoires from 600 to 850 donors and added high-resolution HLA genotyping to study TCR occurrence patterns. In the later analysis, no new phenotypic data were used to find candidate immune exposures; instead, reliance was placed on TCR beta sequences and their occurrence across donors. In an earlier analysis of roughly 580 of the donors, high-throughput TCR beta sequencing was used to judge whether each TCR beta V gene segment behaved as functional or pseudogenic. Donor age, sex, ethnicity and CMV serostatus were compiled together with the repertoire data. In a later genetic analysis, genome-wide SNP genotypes for about 65% of the 666 donors were used, and that subset was treated as a discovery cohort. Every repertoire in the discovery cohort had been generated on one and the same sequencing platform. Both class I and class II loci were covered by HLA typing, at four-digit resolution. Typing coverage varied by locus: about 620-640 donors for A, B, C, DRB1 and DQB1; roughly 560 for DQA1; about 590 for DPA1; 400 to 480 for DPB1. Roughly 5 DR-DQ haplotypes were handled as single units for association and clustering because linkage in the cohort was strong. Among around 400 genotyped donors of the cohort, an average of approximately 240,000 unique TCR beta nucleotide sequences were sequenced per donor, about a sixth of them non-productive.

From a lookup of the germline V gene (reference sequence), CDR1 and CDR2 are SEHNR and FQNEAQ. Counted from cysteine to phenylalanine, this CDR3 has 17 amino acids. The retained sequence is limited to the CDR3, 51 bases, with the frame set at the first base. For this chain, trimming is 1 base at the V end and 4 bases at the J end, and the number of junction bases without a gene match is 10. Libraries were constructed by the immunoSEQ multiplex PCR assay. A mixture of 60 forward primers for TCR Vbeta segments and 13 reverse primers for TCR Jbeta segments was used in the multiplex PCR. A multiplex PCR assay on genomic DNA amplified the CDR3 region of rearranged TCR beta genes. The amplified TCR beta libraries were sequenced on the Illumina HiSeq System as 87-base-pair reads. Per the source publication's procedure: Across the 600 to 700 repertoires, a later analysis counted roughly 77 million unique TCR beta chains, some 11 million of which were shared by at least two donors. Raw reads were error-corrected and collapsed into unique sequences by a nearest-neighbor algorithm in which closely related sequences were merged to remove PCR and sequencing errors. To assign V, D and J gene segments, CDR3 sequences were aligned to IMGT reference sequences. For a sequence to be retained, a match of at least six nucleotides was required to both a V gene segment and a J gene segment. A rearrangement counted as productive if the CDR3 had no stop codons and remained in frame with V and J, and every other rearrangement counted as non-productive. Following IMGT convention, CDR3 was defined as the stretch from the second conserved V-encoded cysteine up to the conserved J-encoded phenylalanine. Sequences without an unambiguous match to a single V gene segment were excluded from the earlier analysis of 500 to 700 of the donors. In an earlier analysis of almost 600 of the donors, a V segment was called functional when productive rearrangements were above 56.7%, and segregating when the standard deviation between donors exceeded 5%. To diagnose cytomegalovirus status from the catalog of TCR beta chain sequences, a statistical classification framework was built. In a later analysis, TCR nucleotide sequences were compared against IMGT/GENE-DB human TR gene sequences so that V and J genes could be assigned. The TCRdist pipeline was used in a later analysis to assign CDR3 sequences and most-parsimonious VDJ recombination scenarios. A later analysis defined each TCR beta chain by its CDR3 amino acid sequence plus V-gene family, and excluded reads lacking a unique V-gene family. In a later analysis, approximately 640 highly shared, low-generation-probability nucleotide sequences were removed to address suspected cross-contamination and a sequencing artifact. In a later analysis, a clonal expansion index was calculated for each public chain from normalized within-repertoire ranks of inferred template counts. In a later analysis, generation probabilities were computed with a VDJ recombination model fitted to out-of-frame rearrangements, and the resulting probabilities were checked against IGoR. In a later analysis, hypergeometric tests were used to score TCR-TCR, TCR-HLA and TCR-CMV co-occurrence, with a repertoire-size bias correction applied to TCR pairs. A later analysis estimated false discovery rates by permuting HLA or CMV assignments 20 times. In a later analysis, co-occurring TCRs were grouped with DBSCAN, and TCRdist sequence similarity was added when clustering was performed within HLA-allele-positive subsets. Co-occurrence clustering excluded repertoires with fewer than 30,000 or more than 120,000 public chains, plus five with anomalous nucleotide sharing. What TCRdb holds here is the immuneACCESS table cut down to in-frame rearrangements. Part of the clones is not present; checked against another copy, under half of the missing clones reflect an unresolved V gene, and the others are unexplained. V, J and clone size were drawn from that table, and D and trimming were deduced from the DNA. For this sample the table gives some 190,000 clones, of which about 82% were detected only once. The ten most abundant clones make up around 1.6% of the sample.

Points on this clone: No antigen is known for it. Base-call qualities are not available, and no considerably larger clone is one nucleotide away.

The cohort comprised hundreds of healthy bone marrow donors. At the time of sampling, all cohort members were nominally healthy, though unrecorded immune exposures were likely present. The donor tested CMV seronegative, placing the donor among the approximately 360 seronegative members of the cohort. A peripheral blood sample was collected from each donor, and TCR beta sequencing was performed on peripheral blood mononuclear cells. Genomic DNA extraction from the blood cell samples was performed with the Qiagen DNeasy Blood Extraction Kit. What the research found in general, with its limitations: According to the authors, the approach could potentially be generalized to other disease states and immunological phenotypes. The classifier was reported to diagnose cytomegalovirus status with high specificity and sensitivity in both the original and validation cohorts. Most CMV-associated TCR beta chains appeared to be HLA-restricted in a later analysis, and the HLA associations seemed to be driven largely by CMV exposure. A later genetic analysis reported fewer N-insertions in productive TCRs among donors in an Asian-associated ancestry cluster than the roughly 700-donor mean. Presence/absence analyses assumed roughly uniform sequencing depth across donors, an assumption that may not hold. While some public TCRs were present in many individuals, most TCR sequences turned up only very rarely across donors. In a later analysis, HLA-associated TCR beta chains were found to be more clonally expanded and to have lower generation probabilities than equally common non-associated chains. A later analysis associated some 17,000 TCR beta sequences with specific HLA alleles at a false discovery rate of 0.05. A few of the identified cytomegalovirus-associated TCR beta chains were confirmed in vitro to be specific for cytomegalovirus antigens. The earlier analysis of approximately 590 of the donors excluded roughly 17 rarely observed V segments, including chromosome 9 orphons, because counts were too low. The study gave a list of some 150 TCR beta chains associated with cytomegalovirus. Assigning TCR associations to individual alleles was difficult when HLA alleles, especially DR and DQ, strongly co-occurred. Some IMGT-functional V segments, including TRBV6-2 and TRBV6-3, could not be told apart with the 87-base-pair reads, so those segments were excluded. Broadly in line with IMGT annotations, most TCR beta V segments showed up in productive rearrangements about 87% or about 30% of the time in an earlier analysis of 450 to 600 of the donors. A cluster of highly shared sequence variants was judged likely to be a technical artifact of the sequencing pipeline. In a later analysis, TCR association rates were found to vary across HLA loci, with the most associated TCRs seen for DRB1 alleles and the fewest for HLA-C alleles. In a later genetic analysis, a missense DCLRE1C variant was associated with V-gene and J-gene trimming of TCR beta chains, and the association was replicated in an independent cohort. A further reported finding was that TCR beta sequences accurately predicted the HLA-A and HLA-B alleles for most subjects in the first cohort. Because HLA typing was unavailable for some donors at each locus, only the typed subset was used in association tests. In a later analysis, several top co-occurrence clusters were reported to appear linked to parvovirus B19, influenza, CMV and Epstein-Barr virus. Linkage disequilibrium might explain the correlated functional status among segregating V segments, but an unknown experimental factor could not be ruled out. Only TCR beta chains were sequenced in this cohort, and the absence of alpha or paired-chain data limited detectable features. CMV serostatus was the only immune exposure information available for the cohort.

What was sequenced was PBMCs. This TCR derives from a man younger than 35 in good health and CMV-seronegative. Recombination joined TRBV7-9 with TRBJ2-3; 8 bases in between match TRBD2. Here is the DNA: TGTGCCAGCAGCTTAGGTTTCCAGCGGGAGTTGTCAGATACGCAGTATTTT. This gives the protein CASSLGFQRELSDTQYF.